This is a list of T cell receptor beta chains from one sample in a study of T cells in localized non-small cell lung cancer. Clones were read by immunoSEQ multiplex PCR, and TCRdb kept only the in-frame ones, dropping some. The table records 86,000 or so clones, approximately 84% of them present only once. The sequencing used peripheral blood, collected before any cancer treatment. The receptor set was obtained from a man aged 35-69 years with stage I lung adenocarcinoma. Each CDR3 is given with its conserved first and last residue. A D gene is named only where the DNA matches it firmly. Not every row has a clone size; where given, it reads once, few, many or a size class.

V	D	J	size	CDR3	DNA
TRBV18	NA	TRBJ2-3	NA	CASSPTDTQYF	TGTGCCAGCTCACCCACAGATACGCAGTATTTT
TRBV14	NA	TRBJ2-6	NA	CASSQDRANVLTF	TGTGCCAGCAGCCAAGACAGGGCCAACGTCCTGACTTTC
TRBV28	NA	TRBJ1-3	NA	CASSTTVLQNTIYF	TGTGCCAGCAGTACGACAGTGTTGCAGAACACCATATATTTT
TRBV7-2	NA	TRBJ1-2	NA	CASSLGGSGAYGYTF	TGTGCCAGCAGCTTGGGTGGGTCAGGGGCCTATGGCTACACCTTC
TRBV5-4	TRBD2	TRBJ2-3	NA	CASSSLAGGEDTQYF	TGTGCCAGCAGCTCACTAGCGGGAGGGGAAGATACGCAGTATTTT
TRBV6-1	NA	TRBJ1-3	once	CASSERTAQFVLTSGNTIYF	TGTGCCAGCAGTGAAAGGACAGCGCAGTTTGTACTAACCTCTGGAAACACCATATATTTT
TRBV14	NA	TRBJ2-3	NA	CASSQDQATDTQYF	TGTGCCAGCAGCCAAGACCAGGCCACAGATACGCAGTATTTT
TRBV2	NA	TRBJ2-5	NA	CASSEWVAKETQYF	TGTGCCAGCAGTGAATGGGTCGCCAAAGAGACCCAGTACTTC
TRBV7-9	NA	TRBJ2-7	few	CASSLDTNGIEYF	TGTGCCAGCAGCTTAGACACAAACGGGATAGAGTACTTC
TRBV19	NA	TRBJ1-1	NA	CASSIAGANTEAFF	TGTGCCAGTAGTATAGCCGGGGCAAACACTGAAGCTTTCTTT
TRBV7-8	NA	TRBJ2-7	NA	CASSLEHLAGPSYEQYF	TGTGCCAGCAGCTTAGAACACCTGGCAGGGCCCTCCTACGAGCAGTACTTC
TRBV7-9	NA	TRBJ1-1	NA	CASSLRGGTEAFF	TGTGCCAGCAGCTTAAGGGGGGGCACTGAAGCTTTCTTT
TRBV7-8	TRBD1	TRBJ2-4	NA	CASSTLTGGGKNIQYF	TGTGCCAGCAGCACTCTGACAGGGGGAGGCAAAAACATTCAGTACTTC
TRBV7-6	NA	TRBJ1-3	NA	CASSSTASGASGNTIYF	TGTGCCAGCAGCTCCACCGCGTCCGGGGCCTCTGGAAACACCATATATTTT
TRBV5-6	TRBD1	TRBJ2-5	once	CASSLLQGAGETQYF	TGTGCCAGCAGCTTGCTCCAGGGGGCAGGAGAGACCCAGTACTTC
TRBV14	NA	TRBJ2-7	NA	CASSQVRSEQYF	TGTGCCAGCAGCCAAGTACGGAGCGAGCAGTACTTC
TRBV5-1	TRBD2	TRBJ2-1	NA	CASSLIAGGLNEQFF	TGCGCCAGCAGCTTAATAGCGGGGGGGCTCAATGAGCAGTTCTTC
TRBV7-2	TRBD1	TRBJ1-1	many	CASSLVAGTGGGTEAFF	TGTGCCAGCAGCTTAGTAGCCGGGACAGGGGGTGGAACTGAAGCTTTCTTT
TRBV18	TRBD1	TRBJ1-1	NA	CASSPMQGAGTEAFF	TGTGCCAGCTCTCCTATGCAGGGGGCTGGGACTGAAGCTTTCTTT
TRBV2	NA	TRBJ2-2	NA	CASNSGNRRTGELFF	TGTGCCAGCAATTCTGGAAATAGGCGCACCGGGGAGCTGTTTTTT
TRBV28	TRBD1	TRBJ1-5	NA	CASGGQGNQPQHF	TGTGCCAGCGGGGGACAGGGGAATCAGCCCCAGCATTTT
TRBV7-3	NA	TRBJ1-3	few	CASRLGGSGNTIYF	TGTGCCAGCAGACTAGGGGGTTCTGGAAACACCATATATTTT
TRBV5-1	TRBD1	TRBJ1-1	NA	CASSSRTGSVEAFF	TGCGCCAGCAGCTCCAGGACAGGGAGCGTTGAAGCTTTCTTT
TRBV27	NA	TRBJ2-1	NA	CAQGWDSYNEQFF	TGTGCCCAGGGTTGGGACTCCTACAATGAGCAGTTCTTC